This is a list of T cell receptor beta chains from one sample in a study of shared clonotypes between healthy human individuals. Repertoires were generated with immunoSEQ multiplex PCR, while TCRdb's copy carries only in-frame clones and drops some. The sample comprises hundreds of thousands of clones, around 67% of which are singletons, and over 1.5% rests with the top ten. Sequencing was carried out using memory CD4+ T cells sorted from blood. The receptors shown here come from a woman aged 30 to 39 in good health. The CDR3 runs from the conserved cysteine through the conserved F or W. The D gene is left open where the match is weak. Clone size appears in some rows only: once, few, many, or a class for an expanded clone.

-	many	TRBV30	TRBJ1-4	TGTGCCTGGAGCGCAGATCGTGAAAAACTGTTTTTT	CAWSADREKLFF
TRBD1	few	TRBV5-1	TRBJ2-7	TGCGCCAGCAGCTTGGGAGGGACAGGGTACCACGAGCAGTACTTC	CASSLGGTGYHEQYF
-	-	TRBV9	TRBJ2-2	TGTGCCAGCTCCCTAGCGACCGACACCGGGGAGCTGTTTTTT	CASSLATDTGELFF
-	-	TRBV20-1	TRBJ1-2	TGCAGGCCCGAGGGCTACACCTTC	CRPEGYTF
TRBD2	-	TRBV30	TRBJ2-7	TGTGCCTGGAGTGTACTTCAACGGGCTAGCGGGAATAGTGAGCAGTACTTC	CAWSVLQRASGNSEQYF
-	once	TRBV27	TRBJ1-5	TGTGCCAGCGGGGGAGGCAATCAGCCCCAGCATTTT	CASGGGNQPQHF
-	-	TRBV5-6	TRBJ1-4	TGTGCCAGCAGCTTGGTGGGTGATAATGAAAAACTGTTTTTT	CASSLVGDNEKLFF
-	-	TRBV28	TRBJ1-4	TGTGCCAGCACATCGGGTGCGGAAAAACTGTTTTTT	CASTSGAEKLFF
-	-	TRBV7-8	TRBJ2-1	TGTGCCAGCAGCTTGCAGTACAACAATGAGCAGTTCTTC	CASSLQYNNEQFF
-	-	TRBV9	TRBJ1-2	TGTGCCAGCAGCCCCGAGGACGGTCGTATTTATGGCTACACCTTC	CASSPEDGRIYGYTF
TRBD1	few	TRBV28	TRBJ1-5	TGTGCCAGCAGTTTACCGGGACAGAGAAATCAGCCCCAGCATTTT	CASSLPGQRNQPQHF
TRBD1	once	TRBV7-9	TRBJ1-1	TGTGCCAGCAGCAACCGTCAGGGGGGTACTGAAGCTTTCTTT	CASSNRQGGTEAFF
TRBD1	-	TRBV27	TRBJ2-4	TGTGCCAGCAGGGCGACAGGGAACATTCAGTACTTC	CASRATGNIQYF
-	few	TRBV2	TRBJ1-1	TGTGCCAGCAGTAGACAGGAGGCGGAAGCTTTCTTT	CASSRQEAEAFF
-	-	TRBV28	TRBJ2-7	TGTGCCAGCAGTCGTCTCTACGAGCAGTACTTC	CASSRLYEQYF
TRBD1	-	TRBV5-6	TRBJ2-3	TGTGCCAGCAGGGGACAGGGGGCGATCGGAGATACGCAGTATTTT	CASRGQGAIGDTQYF
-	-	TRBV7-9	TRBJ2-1	TGTGCCAGCAGCTTTGTATACAGGCGCTCCTACAATGAGCAGTTCTTC	CASSFVYRRSYNEQFF
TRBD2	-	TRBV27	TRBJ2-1	TGTGCCAGCAGTTCGTGGGGGGGTAGCCCGAGTTACAATGAGCAGTTCTTC	CASSSWGGSPSYNEQFF
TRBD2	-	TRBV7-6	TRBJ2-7	TGTGCCAGCAGCCAAGCATCCACTAGCGGGAGATACGAGCAGTACTTC	CASSQASTSGRYEQYF
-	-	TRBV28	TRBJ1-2	TGTGCCAGCAGTTTATCCGGTGCCTATGGCTACACCTTC	CASSLSGAYGYTF
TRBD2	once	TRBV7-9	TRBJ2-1	TGTGCCAGCAGCTTAAGTTCTAGCGGCTCCTACAATGAGCAGTTCTTC	CASSLSSSGSYNEQFF
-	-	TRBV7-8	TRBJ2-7	TGTGCCAGCAGCTTTCAGGGGCCCAACTCCTACGAGCAGTACTTC	CASSFQGPNSYEQYF
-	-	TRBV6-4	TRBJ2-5	TGTGCCAGCAGTCAAAGGGGTGGTGAGACCCAGTACTTC	CASSQRGGETQYF
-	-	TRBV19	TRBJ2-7	TGTGCCAGTAGTATAAGGGCGGGACAAAATTACGAGCAGTACTTC	CASSIRAGQNYEQYF
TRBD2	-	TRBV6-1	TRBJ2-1	TGTGCCAGCAGGGCGGGAGGGATACTTTACAATGAGCAGTTCTTC	CASRAGGILYNEQFF
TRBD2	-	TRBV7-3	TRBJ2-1	TGTGCCAGTGGTAGCGGGAGAACCCACAATGAGCAGTTCTTC	CASGSGRTHNEQFF
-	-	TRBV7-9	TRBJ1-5	TGTGCCAGCAGCTTAGGTTCAGGGAGCAATCAGCCCCAGCATTTT	CASSLGSGSNQPQHF
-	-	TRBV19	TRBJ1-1	TGTGCCAGTAGTATAGTAGGACAGATGAACACTGAAGCTTTCTTT	CASSIVGQMNTEAFF
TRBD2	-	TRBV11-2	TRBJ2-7	TGTGCCAGCAGCTTAGTACTAGCGGGAACGCGCTACGAGCAGTACTTC	CASSLVLAGTRYEQYF
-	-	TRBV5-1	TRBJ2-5	TGCGCCAGCAGCTTGAGGCAGGAGTCCCAAGAGACCCAGTACTTC	CASSLRQESQETQYF
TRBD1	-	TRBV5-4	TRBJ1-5	TGTGCCAGCAGCTGGGACAGGGGTCAGCCCCAGCATTTT	CASSWDRGQPQHF
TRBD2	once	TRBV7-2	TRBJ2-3	TGTGCCAGCAGCCTGTGGACTAGGTCATTCACAGATACGCAGTATTTT	CASSLWTRSFTDTQYF
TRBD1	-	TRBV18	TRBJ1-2	TGTGCCAGCTCACCAGGACAGGGGACCTACTATGGCTACACCTTC	CASSPGQGTYYGYTF
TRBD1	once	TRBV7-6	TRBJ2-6	TGTGCCAGCAGCACCGGACAGGCCCGGTCGGGGGCCAACGTCCTGACTTTC	CASSTGQARSGANVLTF
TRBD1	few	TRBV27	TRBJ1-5	TGTGCCAGCAGTCCGACAGGGAGGAATCAGCCCCAGCATTTT	CASSPTGRNQPQHF
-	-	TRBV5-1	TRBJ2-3	TGCGCCAGCAGGATTTTTGAGGGGAATACGCAGTATTTT	CASRIFEGNTQYF
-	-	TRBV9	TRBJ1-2	TGTGCCAGCAGTACCGTGGGAGGGAACTATGGCTACACCTTC	CASSTVGGNYGYTF
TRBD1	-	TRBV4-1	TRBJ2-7	TGCGCCAGCAGTTTCGGACAGGCTAACTCCTACGAGCAGTACTTC	CASSFGQANSYEQYF
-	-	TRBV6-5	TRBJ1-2	TGTGCCAGCAGTTCATCTTGGGGGCCGCAGTCGGATGGCTACACCTTC	CASSSSWGPQSDGYTF
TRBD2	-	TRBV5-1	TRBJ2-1	TGCGCCAGCAGTGTCCGCCCGGGAGGCTACAATGAGCAGTTCTTC	CASSVRPGGYNEQFF
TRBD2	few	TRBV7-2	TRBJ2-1	TGTGCCAGCAGCAGAAGACTAGCGGGAGGTAAAGAGCAGTTCTTC	CASSRRLAGGKEQFF
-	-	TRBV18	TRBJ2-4	TGTGCCAGCTCACCATCAGGACGGATTCTAGCCAAAAACATTCAGTACTTC	CASSPSGRILAKNIQYF
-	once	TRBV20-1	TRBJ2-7	TGCAGTGTGGGGGGTTCTTACGAGCAGTACTTC	CSVGGSYEQYF
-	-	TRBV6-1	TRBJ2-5	TGTGCCAGCAGTGGGGGAGTATTGTTGGGGACATCCGAGACCCAGTACTTC	CASSGGVLLGTSETQYF
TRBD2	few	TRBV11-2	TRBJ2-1	TGTGCCAGCAGCTTCGGGGGAGGGTCCTACAATGAGCAGTTCTTC	CASSFGGGSYNEQFF
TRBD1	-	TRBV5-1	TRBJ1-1	TGCGCCAGCAGCTCGGACAGGACCTTGAACACTGAAGCTTTCTTT	CASSSDRTLNTEAFF
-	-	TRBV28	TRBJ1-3	TGTGCCAGCAGGAAACGCAACAATCGCTCTGGAAACACCATATATTTT	CASRKRNNRSGNTIYF
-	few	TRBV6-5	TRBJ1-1	TGTGCCAGCAGCCCAGGGCTGCAGCCTGAAGCTTTCTTT	CASSPGLQPEAFF
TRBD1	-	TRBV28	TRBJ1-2	TGTGCCAGCCTGGACAGGGGGAGTCCTAACTATGGCTACACCTTC	CASLDRGSPNYGYTF
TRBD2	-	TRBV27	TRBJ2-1	TGTGCCAGCAGTTTATTGGGCGGGAGTTTCAACAATGAGCAGTTCTTC	CASSLLGGSFNNEQFF
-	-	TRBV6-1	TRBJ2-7	TGTGCCAGCAGACAGGGTTTCACCTCCTACGAGCAGTACTTC	CASRQGFTSYEQYF
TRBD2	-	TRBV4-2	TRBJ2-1	TGTGCCAGCAGCCAAACCCCGCTAGCGGCCTCCTACAATGAGCAGTTCTTC	CASSQTPLAASYNEQFF
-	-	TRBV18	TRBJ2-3	TGTGCCAGCTCACCCGAGTACCTTAGCACAGATACGCAGTATTTT	CASSPEYLSTDTQYF
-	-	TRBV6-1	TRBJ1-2	TGTGCCAGCAGTGGACAAATTGGGTATGGCTACACCTTC	CASSGQIGYGYTF
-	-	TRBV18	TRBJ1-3	TGTGCCAGCTCGTCCGGGACGGGAAGCTCTGGAAACACCATATATTTT	CASSSGTGSSGNTIYF
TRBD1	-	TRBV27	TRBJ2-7	TGTGCCAGCAGGTTCGGGGCCCGGACAGGGGGCAGGTACGAGCAGTACTTC	CASRFGARTGGRYEQYF
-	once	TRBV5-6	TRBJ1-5	TGTGCCAGCAGCTTGGGTCCAGGCAATCAGCCCCAGCATTTT	CASSLGPGNQPQHF